This T cell receptor beta chain was captured in a study of blood T cell repertoires in COVID-19. Study as a whole: The United States, Italy and Spain supplied acute and convalescent COVID-19 samples. PBMCs, B-cell-depleted T cells, or T cells were the source of the cDNA or gDNA that made up the material.

The CDR3 has 14 amino acids. Germline CDR1 is SGHTS and CDR2 is YDEGEE. V was clipped by 5 bases and J by 2 bases; unmatched bases: 6. Clones were sequenced by immunoSEQ multiplex PCR, and TCRdb holds only the in-frame ones, with some missing. The table shows 140,000 to 150,000 clones, with 85% to 90% occurring only once. V is TRBV5-8 and J is TRBJ1-1; TRBD1 aligns across 7 bases. The sequence was obtained from a human donor in a cohort sampled during active COVID-19. Specimen: peripheral blood. CDR3 sequence (DNA): TGTGCCAGCAGTTTAGGACAGGTTAACACTGAAGCTTTCTTT. This translates into CASSLGQVNTEAFF. Combining the CDR3 with reference TRBV5-8 and TRBJ1-1 gives the whole variable domain EAGVTQSPTHLIKTRGQQATLRCSPISGHTSVYWYQQALGLGLQFLLWYDEGEERNRGNFPPRFSGRQFPNYSSELNVNALELEDSALYLCASSLGQVNTEAFFGQGTRLTVV.